These 28 T cell receptor beta chains originate from one sample sequenced in a study of graft-versus-host responses after intestinal transplantation. Clones were read by immunoSEQ multiplex PCR, and TCRdb kept only the in-frame ones, dropping some. The profile shows 9,500 to 13,000 clones, less than 80% of them singletons. Graft-derived tissue was subjected to processing to liberate intraepithelial and lamina propria lymphocytes. The specimen was ileum tissue, collected 23 days after intestinal transplant. The receptors stem from a human patient who received an intestinal transplant, so some T cells may come from the graft donor.

The chain is built from TRBV6-9 and TRBJ2-7; tentatively, D is TRBD2 (6 bases). This CDR3 has 14 amino acids. V gave up 6 bases and J gave up 2 bases, with 14 bases separating them. Germline CDR1 MNHGY, CDR2 SVAAGI. This CDR3 reads CASRLTGATYEQYF. CDR3 sequence (DNA): TGTGCCAGCAGGTTGACGGGAGCTACCTACGAGCAGTACTTC.

This clone appeared a few times. The V and J genes are TRBV9 and TRBJ2-1; possibly TRBD1 or TRBD2 for D (5 bases each). The CDR3 is 15 residues long. Trimming took off 4 bases at V and 3 bases at J, with 14 bases between the two ends. Per germline, CDR1 SGDLS and CDR2 YYNGEE. The CDR3 spells CASSLRGEDYNEQFF. The DNA for the CDR3 is TGTGCCAGCAGCCTCCGAGGGGAAGACTACAATGAGCAGTTCTTC. Full variable domain (outside the CDR3, taken from reference TRBV9 and TRBJ2-1): DSGVTQTPKHLITATGQRVTLRCSPRSGDLSVYWYQQSLDQGLQFLIQYYNGEERAKGNILERFSAQQFPDLHSELNLSSLELGDSALYFCASSLRGEDYNEQFFGPGTRLTVL.

This clone is judged large. V and J are TRBV5-8 and TRBJ1-4; possibly TRBD1 for D (5 bases). CDR3 length equals 14 residues. Germline CDR1 reads SGHTS; CDR2 reads YDEGEE. The ends were cut back, 4 bases at V and 2 bases at J, with 9 bases in the middle. The CDR3 here is CASSQGYTNEKLFF. DNA for the CDR3: TGTGCCAGCAGCCAGGGATATACTAATGAAAAACTGTTTTTT.

J is TRBJ2-7 and V is TRBV4-2; D is unclear. V lost 4 bases, J lost 0 bases, and 19 bases lay in between. The CDR3 spans 17 residues. The germline CDR1 and CDR2 sequences are LGHNA and YNFKEQ. CDR3 in DNA: TGTGCCAGCAGCCCCAACGGGCAGCGCTACCTCTCCTACGAGCAGTACTTC. Its translation is CASSPNGQRYLSYEQYF.

This clone came up a few times. The sample has other DNA sequences that encode this CDR3 too. The chain is built from TRBV29-1 and TRBJ2-3; the match to TRBD2 covers 8 bases. This CDR3 comprises 16 residues. Germline V gene data show CDR1 as SQVTM and CDR2 as ANQGSEA. The ends lost 5 bases at V and 5 bases at J; junction bases unmatched: 15. CDR3 nucleotide sequence: TGCAGCGTTTTTGGGAGACTAGGTCGGGGGGGAGATACGCAGTATTTT. Translated: CSVFGRLGRGGDTQYF.

This chain links TRBV19 with TRBJ1-5, with unresolved D. Per the germline V gene, CDR1 is LNHDA and CDR2 is SQIVND (reference sequence). The CDR3 consists of 19 residues. V lost 3 bases to trimming and J lost 0 bases, with 21 bases between them. For the CDR3, the DNA is TGTGCCAGTAGTATTTTTCGGGTAACGTCTATATATAGCAATCAGCCCCAGCATTTT. This gives the protein CASSIFRVTSIYSNQPQHF. The variable domain in full, completed from reference TRBV19 and TRBJ1-5, reads DGGITQSPKYLFRKEGQNVTLSCEQNLNHDAMYWYRQDPGQGLRLIYYSQIVNDFQKGDIAEGYSVSREKKESFPLTVTSAQKNPTAFYLCASSIFRVTSIYSNQPQHFGDGTRLSIL.

The V gene is TRBV19, the J gene TRBJ2-5, with D tentatively TRBD2 (5 bases). Trimming shortened V by 2 bases and J by 1 base, and 14 bases separated the two germline ends. CDR1 is LNHDA, CDR2 SQIVND, per germline (reference sequence). The CDR3 runs 16 residues. The CDR3 loop is CASSILPDGGQETQYF. The CDR3 nucleotides are TGTGCCAGTAGTATACTCCCGGACGGAGGCCAAGAGACCCAGTACTTC.

The V gene is TRBV7-9, the J gene TRBJ2-5; D ambiguous. V lost 4 bases, J lost 5 bases, and 23 bases lay in between. This CDR3 contains 17 residues. Germline CDR1 reads SEHNR; CDR2 reads FQNEAQ (reference sequence). The CDR3 spells CASSSISAGSGAETQYF. The CDR3 bases are TGTGCCAGCAGCTCAATTAGTGCCGGATCGGGCGCGGAGACCCAGTACTTC.

The rearrangement joins TRBV27 to TRBJ2-7; 9 bases align to TRBD2. CDR1 is MNHEY, CDR2 SMNVEV, per germline (reference sequence). The junction had 11 bases not matched to a gene; V was cut back by 10 bases and J by 4 bases. The CDR3 consists of 14 residues. CDR3 nucleotide sequence: TGTGCCACCGCGGGGCTAGCGGGATTTTACGAGCAGTACTTC. Amino acids: CATAGLAGFYEQYF.

The CDR3 sequence: CASSLEAGALNEQFF. CDR3 in DNA: TGTGCCAGCAGCTTGGAAGCGGGAGCGCTCAATGAGCAGTTCTTC. The chain is built from TRBV7-8 and TRBJ2-1, with 8 bases aligning to TRBD2. There are 15 residues in the CDR3. After removal of 3 bases from V and 6 bases from J, the junction contained 7 bases not matched to a gene. Germline V gene sequence: CDR1 SGHVS, CDR2 FQNEAQ.

The rearrangement joins TRBV2 to TRBJ2-3; D is perhaps TRBD1 or TRBD2 (5 bases each). V dropped 6 bases and J dropped 4 bases, with 23 bases sitting between them. The CDR3 consists of 17 residues. Looked up from germline, CDR1 is SNHLY and CDR2 is FYNNEI. CDR3 sequence reads: CASRDRGHRRMADTQYF. The DNA of the CDR3 is TGTGCCAGCAGAGACCGGGGCCATCGGCGGATGGCAGATACGCAGTATTTT.

V gene TRBV19 combines with J gene TRBJ2-7; 8 nucleotides line up with TRBD2. Germline-derived CDR1 and CDR2 are LNHDA and SQIVND (reference sequence). This CDR3 comprises 15 residues. V was pared by 4 bases and J by 2 bases, with 7 bases of the junction left unmatched. CDR3: CASSTETSETYEQYF. CDR3 coding DNA: TGTGCCAGTAGTACGGAGACTAGCGAGACCTACGAGCAGTACTTC.

This sequence joins TRBV27 and TRBJ2-1; 7 bases match TRBD2. The germline V gene has CDR1 MNHEY and CDR2 SMNVEV (reference sequence). Losses at the gene ends were 7 bases for V and 10 bases for J; bases not matched to a gene: 7. The CDR3 contains 12 residues. CDR3 residues: CASNTGGGEQFF. The CDR3 region has the DNA TGTGCCAGCAATACGGGGGGAGGCGAGCAGTTCTTC.

Within the sample, this clone is medium-sized. The chain uses TRBV7-9 and TRBJ1-1; no clear D. Germline V CDR1 and CDR2: SEHNR, FQNEAQ (reference sequence). Trimming cost V 1 base and J 5 bases, with 11 bases left between them. This CDR3 contains 14 residues. Written as DNA, the CDR3 is TGTGCCAGCAGCTTAGTAGTAGGTTGGACTGAAGCTTTCTTT. As protein: CASSLVVGWTEAFF.

The V and J genes are TRBV5-6 and TRBJ1-2; D is unresolved. Trimming removed 4 bases at V and 6 bases at J, with 10 bases between. The CDR3 loop spans 12 amino acids. Looked up from germline, CDR1 is SGHDT and CDR2 is YYEEEE. CDR3 sequence (DNA): TGTGCCAGCAGCCTGGACCCGAATGGCTACACCTTC. This sequence encodes CASSLDPNGYTF.

The chain employs TRBV7-8 and TRBJ2-5; 8 nucleotides agree with TRBD2. Trimming took 4 bases from V and 4 from J; bases not matched to a gene: 8. The germline V gene encodes CDR1 SGHVS and CDR2 FQNEAQ. This CDR3 has 15 residues. The chain's CDR3 is CASSSLGLAGETQYF. CDR3 DNA sequence: TGTGCCAGCAGCTCCCTGGGTCTAGCGGGAGAGACCCAGTACTTC. The full variable domain, its missing parts supplied by reference TRBV7-8 and TRBJ2-5, is GAGVSQSPRYKVAKRGQDVALRCDPISGHVSLFWYQQALGQGPEFLTYFQNEAQLDKSGLPSDRFFAERPEGSVSTLKIQRTQQEDSAVYLCASSSLGLAGETQYFGPGTRLLVL.

This clone came up once. The V call is TRBV15, the J call TRBJ1-1; 7 nucleotides agree with TRBD1. V was pared by 3 bases and J by 4 bases, with 11 bases of the junction left unmatched. The V gene's germline CDR1 is LNHNV and CDR2 YYDKDF (reference sequence). There are 16 residues in the CDR3. The CDR3 nucleotides read TGTGCCACCAGCAGGTTATTTCACAGGGGCGGCACTGAAGCTTTCTTT. Translating it yields CATSRLFHRGGTEAFF. Combining the CDR3 with reference TRBV15 and TRBJ1-1 gives the whole variable domain DAMVIQNPRYQVTQFGKPVTLSCSQTLNHNVMYWYQQKSSQAPKLLFHYYDKDFNNEADTPDNFQSRRPNTSFCFLDIRSPGLGDTAMYLCATSRLFHRGGTEAFFGQGTRLTVV.

The chain combines TRBV29-1 with TRBJ1-1; D possibly corresponds to TRBD1 (5 bases). Germline loops: CDR1 SQVTM, CDR2 ANQGSEA. The CDR3 contains 13 residues. Trimming took off 7 bases at V and 5 bases at J, with 17 bases between the two ends. The CDR3 sequence: CSAPSPGRTEAFF. In DNA, the CDR3 is TGCAGCGCCCCAAGCCCAGGGAGGACTGAAGCTTTCTTT.

This chain connects TRBV15 to TRBJ2-7; 8 bases are shared with TRBD2. The CDR3 is 15 amino acids. The V and J ends lost 0 bases and 6 bases, in that order; junction bases with no gene match: 7. Germline V lookup: CDR1 LNHNV, CDR2 YYDKDF (reference sequence). CDR3 in DNA: TGTGCCACCAGCAGAGATAGGGGACTAGAGGCCGAGCAGTACTTC. This gives the protein CATSRDRGLEAEQYF.

This clone was seen a handful of times. The chain carries TRBV28 and TRBJ2-7, with 9 positions matching TRBD2. The CDR3 sequence is 15 residues long. Germline assignment: CDR1 MDHEN and CDR2 SYDVKM. V shed 5 bases, J shed 6 bases, and the junction held 11 bases outside the gene matches. The CDR3 DNA reads TGTGCCAGCAGTGCCCCGTTAGCGGGAGAAACCGAGCAGTACTTC. Translating it yields CASSAPLAGETEQYF.

The chain is built from TRBV7-9 and TRBJ1-1, with D uncertain. Trimming shortened V by 0 bases and J by 3 bases, and 2 bases separated the two germline ends. There are 12 residues in the CDR3. CDR1 and CDR2 from the germline V gene are SEHNR and FQNEAQ (reference sequence). Written as DNA, the CDR3 is TGTGCCAGCAGCTTAGCGCACACTGAAGCTTTCTTT. Encoded protein: CASSLAHTEAFF.

A few counts support this clone. The CDR3 coding sequence is TGTGCCAGCAGCGTAGGGGGGAACGCTGGAAACACCATATATTTT. Translation gives CASSVGGNAGNTIYF. The V and J genes are TRBV9 and TRBJ1-3, with D perhaps matching TRBD1 (5 bases). From germline, CDR1 is SGDLS and CDR2 YYNGEE. The CDR3 runs 15 residues. V gave up 0 bases and J gave up 2 bases, with 9 bases separating them.

The chain employs TRBV27 and TRBJ2-5; TRBD1 agrees at 8 bases. The DNA end is a closer match to TRBJ2-7, so the J assignment may be wrong. The CDR3 covers 13 residues. Germline V gene data show CDR1 as MNHEY and CDR2 as SMNVEV (reference sequence). CDR3 nucleotide sequence: TGTGCCAGCAGTTTTTCAGGGGGCTTCGAGCAGTACTTC. Residues: CASSFSGGFEQYF.

The chain recombines TRBV9 with TRBJ2-2, with D tentatively TRBD1 (6 bases). Germline loops: CDR1 SGDLS, CDR2 YYNGEE. This CDR3 is built from 15 residues. V shed 5 bases and J shed 0 bases, with 11 bases lying between them. The CDR3, as DNA: TGTGCCAGCAGGGGGGCTACCGCGAACACCGGGGAGCTGTTTTTT. Translating it yields CASRGATANTGELFF.

The chain has TRBV2 and TRBJ1-2; the D gene is possibly TRBD1 (6 bases). The germline V gene has CDR1 SNHLY and CDR2 FYNNEI. This CDR3 has 13 residues. Trimming took off 8 bases at V and 4 bases at J, with 14 bases between the two ends. The CDR3: CASEGGLGYGYTF. CDR3 nucleotides: TGTGCCAGCGAGGGGGGTCTGGGCTATGGCTACACCTTC.

This clone was detected only a few times. The J gene is TRBJ2-5, the V gene TRBV28; 10 bases fit TRBD2. After removal of 2 bases from V and 4 bases from J, the junction contained 16 bases not matched to a gene. The CDR3 spans 19 residues. CDR1 and CDR2 from the germline V gene are MDHEN and SYDVKM. Here the CDR3 reads CASSLILAGEWQPRETQYF. CDR3 in DNA: TGTGCCAGCAGTTTAATCCTAGCGGGAGAATGGCAACCCCGAGAGACCCAGTACTTC.

The sample holds one count of this clone. The rearrangement uses TRBV5-3 and TRBJ2-5; 9 nucleotides match TRBD2. TRBV5-3 is an ORF, and what it does is uncertain. The J segment lost 3 bases and the V segment lost 0 bases, leaving 6 bases of the junction unmatched. The CDR3 consists of 16 residues. The DNA of the CDR3 is TGTGCCAGAAGCTTGGCCGGCCTAGCGGGAAAAGAGACCCAGTACTTC. Translating gives CARSLAGLAGKETQYF.

There are a few counts of this clone. One junction end disagrees with the germline gene, perhaps due to a read error. V is TRBV10-3 and J is TRBJ2-7, with TRBD2 matching 11 bases. Germline CDR1 reads ENHRY; CDR2 reads SYGVKD. This CDR3 is built from 16 residues. The CDR3 protein is CASSERGTSGSYEQYF. Here the CDR3 DNA reads TGTGCCAGCAGTGAAAGGGGGACTAGCGGTTCCTACGAGCAGTACTTC.